These T cell receptor beta chains were read from a single sample in a study of a mutant IDH1 vaccine in newly diagnosed glioma. Using immunoSEQ multiplex PCR, the repertoire was profiled, and TCRdb retains in-frame clones only, with some absent. The sample comprises 23,000 or so clones, roughly 93% of which are singletons, and about 1.2% rests with the top ten. This sample comprised PBMCs, obtained from a glioma patient treated with radiotherapy, temozolomide or both. The receptors stem from a man aged 35 to 55 with glioma. Both conserved end residues are part of each CDR3. A D gene is named only where the DNA matches it firmly. Clone size is shown for a subset of rows, as once, few, many or a class of expanded clone.

abundance: NA
j_gene: TRBJ1-2
d_gene: NA
v_gene: TRBV2
CDR3aa: CASKGDAGNGYTF
CDR3nt: TGTGCCAGCAAGGGGGACGCGGGGAATGGCTACACCTTC

abundance: NA
j_gene: TRBJ1-4
d_gene: TRBD1
v_gene: TRBV18
CDR3aa: CASSPLPGQGVGTNEKLFF
CDR3nt: TGTGCCAGCTCACCTCTGCCGGGACAGGGGGTCGGGACTAATGAAAAACTGTTTTTT

abundance: once
j_gene: TRBJ2-3
d_gene: NA
v_gene: TRBV9
CDR3aa: CASSVMTRLDTQYF
CDR3nt: TGTGCCAGCAGCGTAATGACTAGGCTGGACACGCAGTATTTT

abundance: NA
j_gene: TRBJ2-3
d_gene: TRBD2
v_gene: TRBV7-9
CDR3aa: CASSSPVAGSSTDTQYF
CDR3nt: TGTGCCAGCAGCTCCCCCGTAGCGGGATCTAGCACAGATACGCAGTATTTT

abundance: few
j_gene: TRBJ1-1
d_gene: NA
v_gene: TRBV4-3
CDR3aa: CASSQDLWNTEAFF
CDR3nt: TGCGCCAGCAGCCAAGATCTTTGGAACACTGAAGCTTTCTTT

abundance: NA
j_gene: TRBJ2-7
d_gene: NA
v_gene: TRBV6-6
CDR3aa: CASSSSEGAYEQYF
CDR3nt: TGTGCCAGCAGTTCGTCGGAGGGGGCTTACGAGCAGTACTTC

abundance: NA
j_gene: TRBJ2-1
d_gene: NA
v_gene: TRBV11-3
CDR3aa: CASSLVIWGNEQFF
CDR3nt: TGTGCCAGCAGCCTCGTTATATGGGGCAATGAGCAGTTCTTC

abundance: NA
j_gene: TRBJ2-3
d_gene: NA
v_gene: TRBV7-6
CDR3aa: CASSSRGSGRTDTQYF
CDR3nt: TGTGCCAGCAGCTCCAGGGGTAGCGGACGCACAGATACGCAGTATTTT

abundance: NA
j_gene: TRBJ1-2
d_gene: TRBD1
v_gene: TRBV18
CDR3aa: CASSRDRGHYGYTF
CDR3nt: TGTGCCAGCTCACGGGACAGGGGGCACTATGGCTACACCTTC

abundance: NA
j_gene: TRBJ2-3
d_gene: NA
v_gene: TRBV20-1
CDR3aa: CSAPPQDTQYF
CDR3nt: TGCAGTGCCCCTCCCCAAGATACGCAGTATTTT

abundance: NA
j_gene: TRBJ1-1
d_gene: TRBD1
v_gene: TRBV29-1
CDR3aa: CSVEPGGVFTEAFF
CDR3nt: TGCAGCGTTGAGCCAGGGGGAGTTTTCACTGAAGCTTTCTTT

abundance: NA
j_gene: TRBJ1-5
d_gene: NA
v_gene: TRBV4-2
CDR3aa: CASSQEWGGQPQHF
CDR3nt: TGTGCCAGCAGCCAAGAATGGGGGGGACAGCCCCAGCATTTT

abundance: NA
j_gene: TRBJ2-1
d_gene: NA
v_gene: TRBV4-2
CDR3aa: CASSQDSSVNNEQFF
CDR3nt: TGTGCCAGCAGCCAAGATTCTAGCGTAAACAATGAGCAGTTCTTC

abundance: NA
j_gene: TRBJ2-7
d_gene: TRBD2
v_gene: TRBV4-2
CDR3aa: CASSQEGPASGISEQYF
CDR3nt: TGTGCCAGCAGCCAAGAAGGGCCAGCTAGCGGGATCAGCGAGCAGTACTTC

abundance: NA
j_gene: TRBJ2-7
d_gene: TRBD2
v_gene: TRBV6-1
CDR3aa: CASSAGLAVNYEQYF
CDR3nt: TGTGCCAGCAGTGCGGGACTAGCGGTGAACTACGAGCAGTACTTC

abundance: NA
j_gene: TRBJ2-2
d_gene: NA
v_gene: TRBV19
CDR3aa: CASSDSTQYTGELFF
CDR3nt: TGTGCCAGTAGCGACAGCACTCAATACACCGGGGAGCTGTTTTTT

abundance: NA
j_gene: TRBJ2-3
d_gene: TRBD1
v_gene: TRBV27
CDR3aa: CASSETGLESTDTQYF
CDR3nt: TGTGCCAGCAGTGAGACAGGGTTAGAAAGCACAGATACGCAGTATTTT

abundance: NA
j_gene: TRBJ1-1
d_gene: NA
v_gene: TRBV28
CDR3aa: CASVPRKGEGTEAFF
CDR3nt: TGTGCCAGCGTCCCCAGGAAGGGAGAAGGCACTGAAGCTTTCTTT

abundance: once
j_gene: TRBJ2-7
d_gene: NA
v_gene: TRBV7-9
CDR3aa: CASSAFVYEQYF
CDR3nt: TGTGCCAGCAGCGCCTTCGTCTACGAGCAGTACTTC

abundance: once
j_gene: TRBJ1-5
d_gene: TRBD1
v_gene: TRBV28
CDR3aa: CASSLEGAGQPQHF
CDR3nt: TGTGCCAGCAGTTTAGAGGGGGCAGGCCAGCCCCAGCATTTT

abundance: NA
j_gene: TRBJ1-1
d_gene: NA
v_gene: TRBV12-5
CDR3aa: CASVLEGDVAFF
CDR3nt: TGTGCTAGTGTCCTGGAAGGGGACGTGGCTTTCTTT

abundance: NA
j_gene: TRBJ1-1
d_gene: TRBD1
v_gene: TRBV28
CDR3aa: CASLTGSRAEAFF
CDR3nt: TGTGCCAGCCTGACAGGGAGTAGAGCTGAAGCTTTCTTT

abundance: NA
j_gene: TRBJ2-3
d_gene: TRBD1
v_gene: TRBV18
CDR3aa: CASSSAGGDTQYF
CDR3nt: TGTGCCAGCTCATCGGCAGGGGGAGATACGCAGTATTTT

abundance: NA
j_gene: TRBJ1-2
d_gene: NA
v_gene: TRBV6-5
CDR3aa: CASSYSRSGANYGYTF
CDR3nt: TGTGCCAGCAGTTACTCGAGGAGCGGAGCGAACTATGGCTACACCTTC

abundance: once
j_gene: TRBJ1-2
d_gene: NA
v_gene: TRBV2
CDR3aa: CASSEAATPYYGYTF
CDR3nt: TGTGCCAGCAGTGAAGCGGCCACCCCCTACTATGGCTACACCTTC

abundance: once
j_gene: TRBJ2-5
d_gene: NA
v_gene: TRBV18
CDR3aa: CASSPLIQETQYF
CDR3nt: TGTGCCAGCTCACCACTCATTCAAGAGACCCAGTACTTC

abundance: NA
j_gene: TRBJ2-3
d_gene: NA
v_gene: TRBV7-2
CDR3aa: CASSFGPDTQYF
CDR3nt: TGTGCCAGCAGCTTCGGTCCAGATACGCAGTATTTT

abundance: NA
j_gene: TRBJ2-5
d_gene: NA
v_gene: TRBV10-2
CDR3aa: CASSAQGWETQYF
CDR3nt: TGCGCCAGCAGTGCACAGGGTTGGGAGACCCAGTACTTC

abundance: NA
j_gene: TRBJ2-3
d_gene: TRBD2
v_gene: TRBV11-3
CDR3aa: CASSLTSGTDTQYF
CDR3nt: TGTGCCAGCAGCTTGACTAGCGGCACAGATACGCAGTATTTT

abundance: NA
j_gene: TRBJ1-2
d_gene: NA
v_gene: TRBV27
CDR3aa: CASRSSPAYGYTF
CDR3nt: TGTGCCAGCAGATCCTCGCCGGCCTATGGCTACACCTTC

abundance: NA
j_gene: TRBJ2-3
d_gene: NA
v_gene: TRBV18
CDR3aa: CASSPLPSSTDTQYF
CDR3nt: TGTGCCAGCTCACCACTTCCGTCTAGCACAGATACGCAGTATTTT

abundance: NA
j_gene: TRBJ1-1
d_gene: TRBD1
v_gene: TRBV6-1
CDR3aa: CASSKDRGPRQITEAFF
CDR3nt: TGTGCCAGCAGTAAAGACAGGGGCCCCCGACAGATCACTGAAGCTTTCTTT

abundance: once
j_gene: TRBJ2-7
d_gene: NA
v_gene: TRBV18
CDR3aa: CASSRSATGRVVNEQYF
CDR3nt: TGTGCCAGCTCACGTTCGGCGACAGGGAGGGTGGTAAACGAGCAGTACTTC

abundance: few
j_gene: TRBJ1-4
d_gene: NA
v_gene: TRBV5-6
CDR3aa: CASSFRDLRAEKLFF
CDR3nt: TGTGCCAGCAGCTTCCGGGACCTTAGGGCTGAAAAACTGTTTTTT

abundance: NA
j_gene: TRBJ1-2
d_gene: NA
v_gene: TRBV4-2
CDR3aa: CASSRGGGGYTF
CDR3nt: TGTGCCAGCAGCCGGGGGGGCGGTGGCTACACCTTC

abundance: NA
j_gene: TRBJ1-2
d_gene: TRBD1
v_gene: TRBV6-5
CDR3aa: CASSLGGSYGYTF
CDR3nt: TGTGCCAGCAGCCTAGGGGGCTCCTATGGCTACACCTTC

abundance: NA
j_gene: TRBJ2-7
d_gene: NA
v_gene: TRBV7-2
CDR3aa: CASSLTRVYEQYF
CDR3nt: TGTGCCAGCAGCTTAACCAGGGTCTACGAGCAGTACTTC

abundance: NA
j_gene: TRBJ1-2
d_gene: TRBD1
v_gene: TRBV6-5
CDR3aa: CASSPDRGPGDGYTF
CDR3nt: TGTGCCAGCAGTCCGGACAGGGGGCCGGGCGATGGCTACACCTTC

abundance: NA
j_gene: TRBJ1-5
d_gene: NA
v_gene: TRBV6-6
CDR3aa: CASSLSGNNQPQHF
CDR3nt: TGTGCCAGCAGTCTGTCAGGGAACAATCAGCCCCAGCATTTT

abundance: NA
j_gene: TRBJ2-1
d_gene: TRBD2
v_gene: TRBV29-1
CDR3aa: CSVELLGGRGDEQFF
CDR3nt: TGCAGCGTTGAACTCTTGGGCGGGAGGGGGGATGAGCAGTTCTTC

abundance: NA
j_gene: TRBJ1-4
d_gene: NA
v_gene: TRBV30
CDR3aa: CAWSPGAGEEKLFF
CDR3nt: TGTGCCTGGAGCCCAGGGGCAGGAGAGGAAAAACTGTTTTTT

abundance: NA
j_gene: TRBJ1-1
d_gene: NA
v_gene: TRBV19
CDR3aa: CASSIRPPEAFF
CDR3nt: TGTGCCAGTAGTATAAGACCGCCAGAAGCTTTCTTT

abundance: NA
j_gene: TRBJ2-7
d_gene: NA
v_gene: TRBV6-1
CDR3aa: CASTREQGYEQYF
CDR3nt: TGTGCCAGCACCAGAGAACAGGGTTACGAGCAGTACTTC